The clone carrying this TCR beta chain showed up just once. Its antigen is currently unknown. The data are from a study of T cell responses to AZD1222 COVID-19 vaccine. Germline CDR1 reads SNHLY; CDR2 reads FYNNEI. V lost 7 bases to trimming and J lost 1 base, with 10 bases between them. CDR3 size: 13 residues. Using immunoSEQ multiplex PCR, the repertoire was profiled, and TCRdb retains in-frame clones only, with some absent. The data contain some 84,000 clones, around 90% of them singletons. Study-wide results and caveats: Repertoires in all cases were sampled only once the peak T cell response had passed. Donors skewed white British and female; clonal diversity was possibly underestimated.

This specimen consisted of peripheral blood, obtained 28 days after the second AZD1222 dose. This receptor was obtained from an adult who received the AZD1222 COVID-19 vaccine. The J gene is TRBJ1-1, the V gene TRBV2, with a weak D call TRBD1 (6 bases). The CDR3 DNA is TGTGCCAGCACCCGGGGACAGAACACTGAAGCTTTCTTT. Protein sequence: CASTRGQNTEAFF.